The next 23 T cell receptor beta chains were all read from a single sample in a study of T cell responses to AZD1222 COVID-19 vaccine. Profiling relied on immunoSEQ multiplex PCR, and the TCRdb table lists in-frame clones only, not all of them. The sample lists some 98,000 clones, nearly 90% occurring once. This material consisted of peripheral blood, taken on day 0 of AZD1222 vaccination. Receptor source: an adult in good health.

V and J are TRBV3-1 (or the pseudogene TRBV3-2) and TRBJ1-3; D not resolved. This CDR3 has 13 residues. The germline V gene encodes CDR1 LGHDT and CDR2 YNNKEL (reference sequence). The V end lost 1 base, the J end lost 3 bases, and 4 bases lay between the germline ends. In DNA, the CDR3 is TGTGCCAGCAGCCAAGTAGGTGGAAACACCATATATTTT. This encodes CASSQVGGNTIYF.

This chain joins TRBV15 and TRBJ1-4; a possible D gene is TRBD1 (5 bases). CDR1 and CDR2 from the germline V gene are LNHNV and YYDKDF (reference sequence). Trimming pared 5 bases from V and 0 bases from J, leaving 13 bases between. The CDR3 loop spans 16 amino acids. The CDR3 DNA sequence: TGTGCCACCAGCGAAAGACCGGGACCAACTAATGAAAAACTGTTTTTT. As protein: CATSERPGPTNEKLFF.

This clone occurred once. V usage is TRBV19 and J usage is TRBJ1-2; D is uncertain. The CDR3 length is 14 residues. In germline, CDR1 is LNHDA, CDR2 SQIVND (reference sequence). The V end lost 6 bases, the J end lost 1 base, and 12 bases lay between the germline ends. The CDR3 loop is CASSRTADNYGYTF. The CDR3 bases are TGTGCCAGTAGCCGGACGGCCGATAACTATGGCTACACCTTC.

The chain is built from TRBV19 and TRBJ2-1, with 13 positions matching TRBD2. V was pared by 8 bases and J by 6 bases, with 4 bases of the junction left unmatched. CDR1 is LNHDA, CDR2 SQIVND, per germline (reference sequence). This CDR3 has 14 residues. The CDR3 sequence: CASSTSGGSNEQFF. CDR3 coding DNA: TGTGCCAGTTCGACTAGCGGGGGGTCCAATGAGCAGTTCTTC.

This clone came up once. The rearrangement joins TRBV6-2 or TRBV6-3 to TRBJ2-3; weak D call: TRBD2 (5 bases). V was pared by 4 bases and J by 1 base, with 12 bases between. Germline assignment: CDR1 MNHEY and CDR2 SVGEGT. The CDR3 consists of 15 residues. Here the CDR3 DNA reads TGTGCCAGCAGTTTCCCTCTAGCTGGCACAGATACGCAGTATTTT. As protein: CASSFPLAGTDTQYF.

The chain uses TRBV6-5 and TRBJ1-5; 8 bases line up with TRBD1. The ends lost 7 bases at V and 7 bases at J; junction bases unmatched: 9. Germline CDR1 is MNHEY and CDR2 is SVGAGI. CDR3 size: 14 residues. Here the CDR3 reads CASTWTGTGQPQHF. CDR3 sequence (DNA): TGTGCCAGCACCTGGACAGGGACGGGGCAGCCCCAGCATTTT.

In DNA, the CDR3 is TGTGCCAGCAACGAAGACAGGGGATACTATGGCTACACCTTC. It codes for CASNEDRGYYGYTF. V usage is TRBV21-1 and J usage is TRBJ1-2; the D call TRBD1 from the table was never checked on the DNA. TRBV21-1 is a pseudogene. This CDR3 comprises 14 residues.

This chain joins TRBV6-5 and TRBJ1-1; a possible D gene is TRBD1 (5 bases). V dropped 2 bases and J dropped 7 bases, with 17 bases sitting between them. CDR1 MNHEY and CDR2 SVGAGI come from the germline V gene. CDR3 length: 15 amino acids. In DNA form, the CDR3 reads TGTGCCAGCAGTTACAATGAGGCCACGAGGGGTGAAGCTTTCTTT. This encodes CASSYNEATRGEAFF.

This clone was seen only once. This chain's CDR3 is CAWSVNSGGELFF. The CDR3 nucleotides are TGTGCCTGGAGTGTAAATAGCGGCGGGGAGCTGTTTTTT. The chain has TRBV30 and TRBJ2-2, with D possibly being TRBD2 (6 bases). The CDR3 runs 13 residues. Trimming cost V 0 bases and J 7 bases, with 9 bases left between them. Germline lookup yields CDR1 GTSNPN and CDR2 SVGIG (reference sequence).

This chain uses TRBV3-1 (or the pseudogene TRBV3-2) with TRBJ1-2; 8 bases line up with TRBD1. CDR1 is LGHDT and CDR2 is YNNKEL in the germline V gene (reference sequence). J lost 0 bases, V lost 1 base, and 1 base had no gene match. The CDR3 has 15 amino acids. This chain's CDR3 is CASSQADRANYGYTF. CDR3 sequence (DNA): TGTGCCAGCAGCCAAGCGGACAGGGCTAACTATGGCTACACCTTC.

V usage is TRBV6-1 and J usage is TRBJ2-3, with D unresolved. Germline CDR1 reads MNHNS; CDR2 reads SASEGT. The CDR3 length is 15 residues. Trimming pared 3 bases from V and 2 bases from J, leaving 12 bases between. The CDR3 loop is CASSEKGPLTDTQYF. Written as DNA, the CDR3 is TGTGCCAGCAGTGAGAAAGGACCCCTCACAGATACGCAGTATTTT.

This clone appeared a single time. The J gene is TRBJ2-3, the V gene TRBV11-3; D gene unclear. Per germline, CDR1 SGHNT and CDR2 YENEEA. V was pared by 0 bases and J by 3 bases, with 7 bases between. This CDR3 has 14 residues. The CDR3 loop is CASSLDRGTDTQYF. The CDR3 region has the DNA TGTGCCAGCAGCTTAGATCGTGGGACAGATACGCAGTATTTT.

CDR3 sequence (DNA): TGTGCCAGCAGCCTTAGCGGGGGGGCGGAGACCCAGTACTTC. Protein sequence: CASSLSGGAETQYF. The rearrangement links TRBV7-3 to TRBJ2-5; 11 nucleotides agree with TRBD2. CDR1 is SGHTA, CDR2 FQGTGA, per germline. V gave up 5 bases and J gave up 5 bases; unmatched junction bases: 4. The CDR3 is 14 amino acids.

The CDR3 bases are TGTGCCAGCAGCTTAGCTCTCAATCAGCCCCAGCATTTT. Translation: CASSLALNQPQHF. This chain links TRBV7-6 with TRBJ1-5; D gene uncertain. The CDR3 has 13 amino acids. Looked up from germline, CDR1 is SGHVS and CDR2 is FNYEAQ. V was cut by 0 bases and J by 3 bases, with 3 bases left in between.

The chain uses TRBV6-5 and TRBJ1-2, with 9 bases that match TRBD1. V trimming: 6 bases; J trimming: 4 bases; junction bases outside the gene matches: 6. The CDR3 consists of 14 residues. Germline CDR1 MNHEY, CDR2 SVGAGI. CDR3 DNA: TGTGCCAGCAGCCCCGGGACAGGGCTCTATGGCTACACCTTC. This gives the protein CASSPGTGLYGYTF.

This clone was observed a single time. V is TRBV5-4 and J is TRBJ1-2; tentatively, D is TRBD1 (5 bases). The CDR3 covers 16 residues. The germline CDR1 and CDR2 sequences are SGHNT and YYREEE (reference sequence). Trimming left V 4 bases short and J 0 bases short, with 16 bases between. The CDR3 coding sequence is TGTGCCAGCAGCCCCGGACACTCCAAAACTAACTATGGCTACACCTTC. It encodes CASSPGHSKTNYGYTF.

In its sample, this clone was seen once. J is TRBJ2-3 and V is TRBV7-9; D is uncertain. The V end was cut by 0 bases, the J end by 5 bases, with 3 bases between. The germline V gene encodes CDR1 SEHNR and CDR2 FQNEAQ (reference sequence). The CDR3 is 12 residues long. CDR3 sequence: CASSLALDTQYF. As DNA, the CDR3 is TGTGCCAGCAGCTTAGCGCTAGATACGCAGTATTTT.

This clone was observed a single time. The CDR3 DNA reads as TGTGCCAGCAGCTTAGCGACAGTTGCAACTAATGAAAAACTGTTTTTT. Translation gives CASSLATVATNEKLFF. The V and J genes are TRBV7-9 and TRBJ1-4; tentatively, D is TRBD1 (5 bases). V gave up 0 bases and J gave up 0 bases, with 8 bases separating them. Germline V gene data show CDR1 as SEHNR and CDR2 as FQNEAQ (reference sequence). This CDR3 region has 16 residues. The whole variable domain, remainder taken from reference TRBV7-9 and TRBJ1-4, is DTGVSQNPRHKITKRGQNVTFRCDPISEHNRLYWYRQTLGQGPEFLTYFQNEAQLEKSRLLSDRFSAERPKGSFSTLEIQRTEQGDSAMYLCASSLATVATNEKLFFGSGTQLSVL.

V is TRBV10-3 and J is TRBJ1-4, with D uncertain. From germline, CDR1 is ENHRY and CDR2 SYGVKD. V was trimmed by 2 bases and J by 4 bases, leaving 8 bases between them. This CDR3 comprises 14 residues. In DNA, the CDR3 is TGTGCCATCAGTGAGCGGGGAAGTAATGAAAAACTGTTTTTT. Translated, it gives CAISERGSNEKLFF.

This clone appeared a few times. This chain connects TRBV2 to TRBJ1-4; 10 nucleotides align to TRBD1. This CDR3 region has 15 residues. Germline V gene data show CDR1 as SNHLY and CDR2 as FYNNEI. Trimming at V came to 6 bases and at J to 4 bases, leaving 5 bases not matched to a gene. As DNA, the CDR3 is TGTGCCAGCAGGAGGGACAGGGGATTTAATGAAAAACTGTTTTTT. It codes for CASRRDRGFNEKLFF.

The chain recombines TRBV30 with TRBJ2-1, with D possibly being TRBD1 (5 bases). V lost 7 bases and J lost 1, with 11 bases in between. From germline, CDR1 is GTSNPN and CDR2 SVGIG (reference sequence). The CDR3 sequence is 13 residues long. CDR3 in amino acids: CASRTQSYNEQFF. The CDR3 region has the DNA TGTGCCTCTCGGACACAGTCCTACAATGAGCAGTTCTTC.

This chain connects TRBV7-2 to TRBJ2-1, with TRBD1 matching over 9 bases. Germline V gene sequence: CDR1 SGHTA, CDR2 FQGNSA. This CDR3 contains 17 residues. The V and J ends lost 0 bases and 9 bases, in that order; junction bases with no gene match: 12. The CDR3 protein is CASSLAGGTGNVREQFF. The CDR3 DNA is TGTGCCAGCAGCTTAGCAGGCGGGACAGGGAATGTCCGTGAGCAGTTCTTC.

The CDR3 region has the DNA TGTGCCAGCTCACCACTCTCAGCAGCGAACACTGAAGCTTTCTTT. This translates into CASSPLSAANTEAFF. This chain joins TRBV18 and TRBJ1-1; D uncertain. Trimming shortened V by 1 base and J by 1 base, and 10 bases separated the two germline ends. The V gene's germline CDR1 is KGHSH and CDR2 LQKENI. This CDR3 comprises 15 residues.